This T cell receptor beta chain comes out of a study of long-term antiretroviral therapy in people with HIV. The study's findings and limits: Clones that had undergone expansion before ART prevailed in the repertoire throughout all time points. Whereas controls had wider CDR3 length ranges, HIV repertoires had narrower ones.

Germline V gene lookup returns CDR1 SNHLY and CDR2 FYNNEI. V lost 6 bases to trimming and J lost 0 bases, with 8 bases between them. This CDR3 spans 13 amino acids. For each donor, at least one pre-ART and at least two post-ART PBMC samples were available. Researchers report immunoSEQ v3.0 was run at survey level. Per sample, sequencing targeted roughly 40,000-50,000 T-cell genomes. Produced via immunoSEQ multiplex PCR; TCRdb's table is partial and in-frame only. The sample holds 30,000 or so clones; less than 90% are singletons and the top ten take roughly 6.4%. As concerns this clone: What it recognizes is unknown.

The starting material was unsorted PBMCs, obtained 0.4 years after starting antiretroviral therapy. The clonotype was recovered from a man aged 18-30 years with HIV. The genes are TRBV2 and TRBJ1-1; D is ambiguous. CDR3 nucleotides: TGTGCCAGCAGACCACAGATGAACACTGAAGCTTTCTTT. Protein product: CASRPQMNTEAFF.